The 17 T cell receptor beta chains below all came from one sample that was sequenced in a study of human T cells and chemical hapten exposure. It was the library that attached unique molecular identifiers to individual cDNA molecules. TCRdb reprocessed the reads with MiXCR, giving one entry per CDR3 protein. The sample has 95,000 to 150,000 distinct CDR3 sequences, around 9% seen once. It was from unfractionated whole blood that total RNA was extracted. Input material: whole blood. The receptors shown here come from a human donor in good health. Some clones in this sample may be carry-over from other donors' samples.

This clonotype was found a few times. Here the CDR3 reads CASSGTGVEDEQYF. The CDR3 DNA sequence: TGCGCCAGCAGCGGGACAGGGGTCGAGGACGAGCAGTACTTC. The V gene is TRBV5-1, the J gene TRBJ2-7; TRBD1 matches 10 bases. The CDR3 contains 14 residues. V lost 4 bases to trimming and J lost 5 bases; unmatched junction nucleotides: 6. Per germline, CDR1 SGHRS and CDR2 YFSETQ.

This clonotype was recorded a few times. In nucleotides, the CDR3 is TGCAGTGCTCGGGGACACCTAAAGAATGAGCAGTTCTTC. It encodes CSARGHLKNEQFF. The chain couples TRBV20-1 to TRBJ2-1, with D maybe TRBD1 (6 bases). The CDR3 is 13 residues long. The germline CDR1 and CDR2 sequences are DFQATT and SNEGSKA (reference sequence). V dropped 5 bases and J dropped 7 bases, with 15 bases sitting between them.

V is TRBV16 and J is TRBJ2-1; 11 bases line up with TRBD2. Per germline, CDR1 KGHSY and CDR2 FQNENV. The CDR3 covers 15 residues. V trimming: 7 bases; J trimming: 5 bases; junction bases outside the gene matches: 7. The DNA of the CDR3 is TGTGCCAGCACTCCGATAGCGGGAGGGAACAATGAGCAGTTCTTC. It is translated as CASTPIAGGNNEQFF.

This sequence joins TRBV27 and TRBJ2-5, with D maybe TRBD2 (5 bases). V shed 2 bases and J shed 5 bases, with 21 bases lying between them. Germline CDR1 and CDR2: MNHEY and SMNVEV (reference sequence). The CDR3 is 17 amino acids. DNA for the CDR3: TGTGCCAGCAGTTTAATAGGGAGTGCGGCGGGTAGCGAGACCCAGTACTTC. It codes for CASSLIGSAAGSETQYF.

This clonotype occurred many times. In DNA form, the CDR3 reads TGTGCCAGCAGCTTGCGGTTACCTTCTTACAATGAGCAGTTCTTC. Translation gives CASSLRLPSYNEQFF. The chain couples TRBV7-9 to TRBJ2-1; the D is unclear. Trimming pared 3 bases from V and 4 bases from J, leaving 13 bases between. This CDR3 is 15 amino acids long. The germline CDR1 and CDR2 sequences are SEHNR and FQNEAQ (reference sequence). The variable domain in full, with the rest retrieved from reference TRBV7-9 and TRBJ2-1, is DTGVSQNPRHKITKRGQNVTFRCDPISEHNRLYWYRQTLGQGPEFLTYFQNEAQLEKSRLLSDRFSAERPKGSFSTLEIQRTEQGDSAMYLCASSLRLPSYNEQFFGPGTRLTVL.

This sequence joins TRBV10-3 and TRBJ2-3; D gene uncertain. The V end was cut by 0 bases, the J end by 2 bases, with 15 bases between. The CDR3 runs 17 residues. Per germline, CDR1 ENHRY and CDR2 SYGVKD. The CDR3 DNA is TGTGCCATCAGTGAGTCGACCGAGAGAAGGGCCACAGATACGCAGTATTTT. As protein: CAISESTERRATDTQYF.

This clonotype was seen ten or more times. This chain uses TRBV10-3 with TRBJ1-3; D remains ambiguous. The CDR3 totals 15 residues. V was clipped by 10 bases and J by 0 bases, with 16 bases between them. Germline CDR1 ENHRY, CDR2 SYGVKD. The CDR3 region has the DNA TGTGCCAGCGGTGGCAGACGCAGCTCTGGAAACACCATATATTTT. Residues: CASGGRRSSGNTIYF.

This clonotype has only a few counts. The chain links TRBV12-3 or TRBV12-4 to TRBJ2-1; D perhaps matches TRBD2 (6 bases). This CDR3 is 12 amino acids long. Trimming left V 6 bases short and J 12 bases short, with 15 bases between. The CDR3 DNA follows: TGTGCCAGCAGCCAAACTAGCAACTGGCAGTTCTTC. It is translated as CASSQTSNWQFF.

The chain joins TRBV3-1 to TRBJ1-1, with D possibly TRBD1 on 6 matching bases. V was trimmed by 3 bases and J by 6 bases, leaving 11 bases between them. CDR3 length: 13 residues. The germline V gene has CDR1 LGHDT and CDR2 YNNKEL (reference sequence). CDR3 nucleotides: TGTGCCAGCAGCCATAGAGAGGGGGCTGAAGCTTTCTTT. Translating gives CASSHREGAEAFF.

This clonotype has more than one count but fewer than ten. The gene calls are TRBV15 and TRBJ2-5; D uncertain. V was shortened by 7 bases and J by 5 bases, with 17 bases between the two germline ends. The length of the CDR3 is 14 residues. Germline-derived CDR1 and CDR2 are LNHNV and YYDKDF (reference sequence). CDR3 bases: TGTGCCACCAATGACAAGGGTTCCGCGGAGACCCAGTACTTC. It is translated as CATNDKGSAETQYF.

This clonotype appeared a few times. This chain connects TRBV29-1 to TRBJ2-1; D call uncertain. The length of the CDR3 is 11 residues. Trimming took off 5 bases at V and 4 bases at J, with 6 bases between the two ends. The germline CDR1 and CDR2 sequences are SQVTM and ANQGSEA. The CDR3 spells CSVTGYNEQFF. The CDR3 coding sequence is TGCAGCGTTACCGGGTACAATGAGCAGTTCTTC.

In its sample, this clonotype was seen many times. The chain has TRBV14 and TRBJ2-1, with 7 bases that match TRBD2. The CDR3 spans 17 residues. Germline CDR1 and CDR2: SGHDN and FVKESK. The ends lost 0 bases at V and 2 bases at J; junction bases unmatched: 7. The CDR3 spells CASSQERWLAAYNEQFF. The CDR3 coding sequence is TGTGCCAGCAGCCAAGAGAGATGGCTAGCGGCCTACAATGAGCAGTTCTTC.

The chain couples TRBV29-1 to TRBJ2-7; perhaps TRBD1 as D (5 bases). Trimming removed 5 bases from V and 5 bases from J, with 16 bases in between. The CDR3 runs 13 residues. The germline V gene has CDR1 SQVTM and CDR2 ANQGSEA. The DNA of the CDR3 is TGCAGCGTTCAGGGTCGTCTGGCCCACGAGCAGTACTTC. The encoded protein is CSVQGRLAHEQYF.

The rearrangement uses TRBV7-9 and TRBJ2-7, with D perhaps matching TRBD2 (7 bases). The CDR3 has 15 amino acids. CDR1 is SEHNR, CDR2 FQNEAQ, per germline (reference sequence). Trimming took off 1 base at V and 5 bases at J, with 15 bases between the two ends. CDR3 DNA: TGTGCCAGCAGCTTAGGGGACACCGGGGGGAACGAGCAGTACTTC. Translated, it gives CASSLGDTGGNEQYF.

This clonotype was recorded a few times. The chain recombines TRBV25-1 with TRBJ1-2; D is perhaps TRBD1 (6 bases). Looked up from germline, CDR1 is MGHDK and CDR2 is SYGVNS. The V and J ends lost 4 bases and 5 bases respectively, with 17 bases between them. There are 15 residues in the CDR3. The CDR3 DNA sequence: TGTGCCAGCAGTGCCGCAGGGGAGTATAAGTATGGCTACACCTTC. As protein: CASSAAGEYKYGYTF.

This clonotype has a count of ten or more. This chain uses TRBV7-9 with TRBJ1-1, with TRBD1 identical over 7 bases. The CDR3 is 15 amino acids. The germline V gene encodes CDR1 SEHNR and CDR2 FQNEAQ (reference sequence). The V gene end was trimmed by 5 bases and the J gene end by 5 bases; junction bases not matched to a gene: 11. In DNA, the CDR3 is TGTGCCAGCAGCACCCCCGCGCAGGGGGTAACTGAAGCTTTCTTT. This encodes CASSTPAQGVTEAFF.

The chain combines TRBV2 with TRBJ1-4; 7 positions agree with TRBD1. Germline V gives CDR1 SNHLY, CDR2 FYNNEI. The CDR3 contains 14 residues. Unmatched junction bases numbered 4, after V lost 1 base and J lost 8 bases. CDR3 region: CASSEGQGREKLFF. The CDR3, as DNA: TGTGCCAGCAGTGAAGGACAGGGACGGGAAAAACTGTTTTTT.